This TCR beta chain was recorded in a study of sequential checkpoint blockade in melanoma. Treatment described: randomized to nivolumab then ipilimumab (arm A) or the reverse (arm B). DNA-damaging chemotherapy had not been given to any patient beforehand. V was clipped by 0 bases and J by 9 bases; unmatched bases: 11. The CDR3 sequence is 16 residues long. The germline V gene has CDR1 SGHKS and CDR2 YYEKEE (reference sequence). Produced via immunoSEQ multiplex PCR; TCRdb's table is partial and in-frame only. The sample has just over 9,000 clones, 50% to 60% seen once. The receptor was isolated from a human donor with melanoma. The chain carries TRBV5-5 and TRBJ2-3; 9 nucleotides match TRBD2. The sample in question was CD8+ T cells sorted from blood (inferred from file names), obtained from a patient given nivolumab and ipilimumab in sequence. CDR3 in DNA: TGTGCCAGCAGCTTGGAACCAGCGGGGGGCTCTACGACGCAGTATTTT. Amino acids: CASSLEPAGGSTTQYF.